This T cell receptor beta chain stems from a study of PD-1 blockade in mismatch repair-deficient tumors. Whole-study findings and limits: Tumor-resident clones, often absent from pretreatment blood, expanded after pembrolizumab and then contracted.

The CDR3 has 13 amino acids. The V end lost 4 bases, the J end lost 5 bases, and 12 bases lay between the germline ends. Germline CDR1 and CDR2: LNHDA and SQIVND (reference sequence). As concerns this clone: Its cognate antigen is unknown.

TCR sequencing covered a few patients who responded to pembrolizumab. Produced via immunoSEQ multiplex PCR; TCRdb's table is partial and in-frame only. The sample records about 40,000 clones, approximately 81% being singletons. The rearrangement joins TRBV19 to TRBJ2-7; D is ambiguous. The TCR comes from an adult with mismatch repair-deficient cancer. The sample here was peripheral blood, taken less than 95 weeks after starting pembrolizumab. This CDR3 reads CASSTKTNDEQYF. CDR3 DNA sequence: TGTGCCAGTAGTACAAAAACCAACGACGAGCAGTACTTC.